The T cell receptor beta chain under discussion was sequenced for a study of identical twins. Notes on the study in general: Not following the same donors, the study drew its conclusions from cross-sectional statistical analysis. Zero-insertion analyses might be partly confounded by invariant T cells like MAIT and iNKT. In beta out-of-frame sequences, the excess sharing between twins was weaker.

This clonotype was observed a handful of times. Antigen specificity is unknown. V lost 4 bases and J 3 bases, leaving 11 bases between the germline ends. Germline V gene sequence: CDR1 SGHRS, CDR2 YFSETQ. The CDR3 sequence is 13 residues long. A universal primer site was created by template switching, with the cDNA bearing unique molecular identifiers. TCRdb reprocessed the 5' RACE reads with MiXCR, giving one entry per CDR3 protein. The profile shows 450,000 or so distinct CDR3 sequences, approximately 17% of them singletons. Sequenced sample: naive T cells sorted from blood. The chain carries TRBV5-1 and TRBJ2-7; D possibly corresponds to TRBD1 (5 bases). This TCR was sampled from a man aged 45 to 65 in good health. CDR3 residues: CASSQTAYYEQYF. CDR3 in DNA: TGCGCCAGCAGCCAGACAGCCTACTACGAGCAGTACTTC.